Listed below are T cell receptor beta chains from one sample, sequenced in a study of shared clonotypes between healthy human individuals. Produced via immunoSEQ multiplex PCR; TCRdb's table is partial and in-frame only. The table shows about 480,000 clones, with about 75% occurring only once. Sequenced material: PBMCs. The receptors here all came from a woman between 40 and 50 years old in good health. Some clones in this sample may be carry-over from other donors' samples. The CDR3 runs from the conserved cysteine through the conserved F or W. D genes are given only for firm matches. Clone size, where shown, is once, few, many, or a class for clones that have expanded.

j_call | v_call | d_call | clone_size | cdr3_aa | cdr3_nt
TRBJ1-6 | TRBV4-1 | TRBD1 | few | CASSQRQGYSPLHF | TGCGCCAGCAGCCAACGACAGGGTTATTCACCCCTCCACTTT
TRBJ2-7 | TRBV28 | TRBD1 | - | CATGDRVNEQYF | TGTGCCACTGGGGACAGGGTTAACGAGCAGTACTTC
TRBJ1-1 | TRBV6-5 | TRBD1 | - | CASSSRTGNTEAFF | TGTGCCAGCAGTTCCAGGACAGGCAACACTGAAGCTTTCTTT
TRBJ2-7 | TRBV25-1 | - | - | CASSDPRRTYEQYF | TGTGCCAGCAGTGACCCCAGGAGGACCTACGAGCAGTACTTC
TRBJ2-7 | TRBV28 | - | - | CASSQPRGGIKYF | TGTGCCAGCAGTCAGCCCCGAGGGGGGATTAAGTACTTC
TRBJ2-5 | TRBV6-1 | - | - | CASSEALSGQQETQYF | TGTGCCAGCAGTGAAGCTCTCTCAGGACAGCAAGAGACCCAGTACTTC
TRBJ2-1 | TRBV2 | TRBD2 | - | CASSASLAGSSYNEQFF | TGTGCCAGCAGTGCTTCACTAGCGGGAAGCTCCTACAATGAGCAGTTCTTC
TRBJ1-3 | TRBV7-9 | TRBD1 | - | CASSPWTGAGNTIYF | TGTGCCAGCAGCCCATGGACAGGGGCTGGAAACACCATATATTTT
TRBJ1-2 | TRBV27 | TRBD1 | - | CASSTGTYGYTF | TGTGCCAGCTCGACAGGGACCTATGGCTACACCTTC
TRBJ2-2 | TRBV19 | TRBD2 | once | CASSMRAGVSGELFF | TGTGCCAGTAGTATGAGAGCGGGAGTCAGCGGGGAGCTGTTTTTT
TRBJ2-3 | TRBV2 | - | once | CASSEFSGREADTQYF | TGTGCCAGCAGTGAATTCAGCGGTCGAGAGGCAGATACGCAGTATTTT
TRBJ2-1 | TRBV15 | TRBD2 | - | CATSRGGKDEQFF | TGTGCCACCAGTAGGGGAGGGAAGGATGAGCAGTTCTTC
TRBJ1-1 | TRBV14 | - | - | CASSQDPRGYTEAFF | TGTGCCAGCAGCCAAGACCCCCGGGGGTACACTGAAGCTTTCTTT
TRBJ1-5 | TRBV7-2 | - | - | CASSLIRGNQPQHF | TGTGCCAGCAGCTTAATTCGGGGGAATCAGCCCCAGCATTTT
TRBJ2-7 | TRBV5-6 | TRBD2 | many | CASTNMGLAGANEQYF | TGTGCCAGCACCAATATGGGACTAGCGGGAGCAAACGAGCAGTACTTC
TRBJ2-7 | TRBV6-6 | - | - | CASRRTALSYEQYF | TGTGCCAGCAGAAGGACAGCGCTCTCCTACGAGCAGTACTTC
TRBJ2-7 | TRBV2 | - | - | CASRFSYEQYF | TGTGCCAGCCGGTTCTCCTACGAGCAGTACTTC
TRBJ2-5 | TRBV7-8 | - | - | CASSLVAERNMEQYF | TGTGCCAGCAGCTTAGTAGCGGAACGTAACATGGAGCAGTACTTC
TRBJ2-1 | TRBV5-1 | TRBD2 | - | CASRTRHSSLAGGPDEQFF | TGCGCCAGCAGGACTAGGCACTCGTCACTAGCGGGAGGGCCCGATGAGCAGTTCTTC
TRBJ2-2 | TRBV11-2 | - | - | CASSFSGRGTGELFF | TGTGCCAGCAGCTTTTCAGGGAGAGGTACCGGGGAGCTGTTTTTT
TRBJ2-2 | TRBV27 | - | - | CASSLGQGWTGELFF | TGTGCCAGCAGTTTAGGGCAGGGGTGGACCGGGGAGCTGTTTTTT
TRBJ2-3 | TRBV27 | - | - | CASSPRFDYSSTDTQYF | TGTGCCAGCAGTCCCAGATTCGACTATTCTAGCACAGATACGCAGTATTTT
TRBJ1-1 | TRBV4-2 | - | - | CASSLPGYTEAFF | TGTGCCAGCAGCTTACCGGGCTACACTGAAGCTTTCTTT
TRBJ2-1 | TRBV15 | TRBD1 | - | CATSRAGGGRSYNEQFF | TGTGCCACCAGCAGAGCAGGGGGTGGGCGCTCCTACAATGAGCAGTTCTTC
TRBJ2-1 | TRBV6-5 | TRBD2 | - | CAVGSGRGNEQFF | TGTGCCGTCGGCAGCGGGAGAGGTAATGAGCAGTTCTTC
TRBJ2-1 | TRBV6-6 | - | - | CASNQGHNEQFF | TGTGCCAGCAACCAGGGGCACAATGAGCAGTTCTTC
TRBJ2-1 | TRBV29-1 | - | - | CSVAAVDSYNEQFF | TGCAGCGTAGCAGCGGTAGACTCCTACAATGAGCAGTTCTTC
TRBJ2-3 | TRBV18 | TRBD1 | - | CASSSRTGTDTQYF | TGTGCCAGCTCATCAAGGACAGGGACAGATACGCAGTATTTT
TRBJ2-3 | TRBV9 | - | - | CASSVGDRDTQYF | TGTGCCAGCAGCGTAGGTGACCGGGATACGCAGTATTTT
TRBJ2-5 | TRBV6-5 | TRBD2 | - | CASRSAGVRYETQYF | TGTGCCAGCCGAAGCGCGGGAGTGAGATATGAGACCCAGTACTTC
TRBJ2-1 | TRBV7-2 | - | once | CASSLRGTYSYNEQFF | TGTGCCAGCAGCTTAAGGGGGACCTACAGCTACAATGAGCAGTTCTTC
TRBJ2-1 | TRBV7-8 | - | - | CASSLGSVNEQFF | TGTGCCAGCAGCTTAGGATCCGTCAATGAGCAGTTCTTC
TRBJ1-6 | TRBV19 | - | - | CASSPTYGVAPLHF | TGTGCCAGTAGTCCCACCTATGGAGTGGCACCCCTCCACTTT
TRBJ1-5 | TRBV7-9 | TRBD1 | once | CASSSTGGGQPQHF | TGTGCCAGCAGCTCCACAGGGGGCGGTCAGCCCCAGCATTTT
TRBJ2-5 | TRBV4-1 | - | - | CASSQGGRGLETQYF | TGCGCCAGCAGCCAAGGGGGCAGGGGTTTAGAGACCCAGTACTTC
TRBJ1-2 | TRBV15 | - | few | CATSSGRISLYTF | TGTGCCACCAGCAGCGGAAGGATATCCCTCTACACCTTC
TRBJ2-3 | TRBV5-4 | TRBD2 | once | CASSSAGGPTDTQYF | TGTGCCAGCAGCTCAGCGGGAGGCCCTACCGATACGCAGTATTTT
TRBJ2-1 | TRBV19 | - | - | CASSIGASDYNEQFF | TGTGCCAGTAGTATCGGGGCTAGCGACTACAATGAGCAGTTCTTC
TRBJ2-7 | TRBV30 | - | - | CAWRDSYEQYF | TGTGCCTGGAGAGACAGCTACGAGCAGTACTTC
TRBJ1-5 | TRBV18 | - | few | CASSIGHSNQPQHF | TGTGCCAGCTCCATCGGACATAGCAATCAGCCCCAGCATTTT
TRBJ1-5 | TRBV2 | - | - | CASSLTGVDQPQHF | TGTGCCAGCAGCCTTACAGGAGTGGATCAGCCCCAGCATTTT
TRBJ1-2 | TRBV28 | TRBD1 | - | CAGGQGLPYGYTF | TGTGCCGGGGGACAGGGACTGCCCTATGGCTACACCTTC
TRBJ2-4 | TRBV18 | - | - | CASSPLGPGAKNIQYF | TGTGCCAGCTCACCTTTGGGACCGGGGGCCAAAAACATTCAGTACTTC
TRBJ2-3 | TRBV6-5 | TRBD1 | - | CAIQGASSDTQYF | TGTGCCATACAGGGGGCGAGTTCAGATACGCAGTATTTT
TRBJ2-5 | TRBV6-6 | - | few | CASSLVGAETQYF | TGTGCCAGCAGTTTGGTGGGGGCAGAGACCCAGTACTTC
TRBJ2-7 | TRBV28 | - | - | CATEGSSYEQYF | TGTGCCACCGAAGGGAGCTCCTACGAGCAGTACTTC
TRBJ2-1 | TRBV27 | - | - | CASRVSVYASDEQFF | TGTGCCAGCAGGGTTAGCGTTTACGCTTCTGATGAGCAGTTCTTC
TRBJ2-7 | TRBV5-4 | TRBD1 | - | CASSRGQGAYEQYF | TGTGCCAGCAGCCGCGGGCAGGGGGCCTACGAGCAGTACTTC
TRBJ2-3 | TRBV7-9 | TRBD2 | many | CASSLAASGDIADTQYF | TGTGCCAGCAGCTTAGCGGCCAGCGGGGATATAGCAGATACGCAGTATTTT
TRBJ2-2 | TRBV6-4 | - | - | CASSVDYPNTGELFF | TGTGCCAGCAGCGTGGACTACCCCAACACCGGGGAGCTGTTTTTT
TRBJ2-5 | TRBV18 | - | - | CASSRARGETQYF | TGTGCCAGCTCACGTGCCAGGGGAGAGACCCAGTACTTC
TRBJ2-7 | TRBV10-1 | - | - | CASSESRGAGEQYF | TGCGCCAGCAGTGAGTCTCGGGGGGCAGGCGAGCAGTACTTC
TRBJ1-5 | TRBV18 | - | - | CASSPPGTQPQHF | TGTGCCAGCTCACCGCCAGGAACTCAGCCCCAGCATTTT
TRBJ2-5 | TRBV2 | - | - | CASSEALGRQETQYF | TGTGCCAGCAGTGAAGCGCTTGGGAGACAAGAGACCCAGTACTTC
TRBJ1-3 | TRBV7-6 | - | - | CASSLGPTRGNTIYF | TGTGCCAGCAGCTTAGGTCCAACCCGCGGAAACACCATATATTTT
TRBJ2-7 | TRBV19 | - | - | CASSKPGGSPYEQYF | TGTGCCAGTAGTAAGCCCGGTGGATCCCCCTACGAGCAGTACTTC
TRBJ2-7 | TRBV6-6 | TRBD1 | few | CASSSSRDRATYEQYF | TGTGCCAGCAGTTCATCCCGGGACAGGGCCACCTACGAGCAGTACTTC
TRBJ2-7 | TRBV5-4 | - | - | CASSLDGRPGEQYF | TGTGCCAGCAGCTTGGACGGGAGACCGGGCGAGCAGTACTTC
TRBJ2-3 | TRBV9 | TRBD1 | - | CASSVEQGWGTDTQYF | TGTGCCAGCAGCGTAGAACAGGGGTGGGGCACAGATACGCAGTATTTT